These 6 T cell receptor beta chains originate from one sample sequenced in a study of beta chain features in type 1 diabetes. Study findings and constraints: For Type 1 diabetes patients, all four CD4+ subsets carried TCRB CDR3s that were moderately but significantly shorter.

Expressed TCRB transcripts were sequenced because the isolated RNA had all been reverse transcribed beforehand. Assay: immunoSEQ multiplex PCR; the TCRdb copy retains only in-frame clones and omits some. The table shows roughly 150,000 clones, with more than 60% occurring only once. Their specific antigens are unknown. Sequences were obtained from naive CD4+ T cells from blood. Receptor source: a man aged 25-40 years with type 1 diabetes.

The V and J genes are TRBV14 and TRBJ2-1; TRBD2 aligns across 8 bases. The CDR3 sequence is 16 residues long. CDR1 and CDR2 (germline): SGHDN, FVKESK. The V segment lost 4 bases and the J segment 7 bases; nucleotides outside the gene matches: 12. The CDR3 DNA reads TGTGCCAGCAGCCCGGTGGGCGGGGGGAATTGGAATGAGCAGTTCTTC. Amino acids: CASSPVGGGNWNEQFF.

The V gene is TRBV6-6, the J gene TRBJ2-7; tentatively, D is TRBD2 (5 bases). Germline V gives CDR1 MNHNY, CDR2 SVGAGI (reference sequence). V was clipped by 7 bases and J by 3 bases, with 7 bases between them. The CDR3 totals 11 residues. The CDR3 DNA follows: TGTGCCAGCATGGGGAGCTACGAGCAGTACTTC. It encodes CASMGSYEQYF.

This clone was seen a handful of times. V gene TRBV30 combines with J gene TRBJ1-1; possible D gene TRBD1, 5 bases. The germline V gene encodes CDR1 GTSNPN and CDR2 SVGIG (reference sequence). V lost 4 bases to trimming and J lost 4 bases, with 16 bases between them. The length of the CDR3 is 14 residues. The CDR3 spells CAWTHGGPVTEAFF. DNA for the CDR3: TGTGCCTGGACCCACGGGGGTCCGGTCACTGAAGCTTTCTTT.

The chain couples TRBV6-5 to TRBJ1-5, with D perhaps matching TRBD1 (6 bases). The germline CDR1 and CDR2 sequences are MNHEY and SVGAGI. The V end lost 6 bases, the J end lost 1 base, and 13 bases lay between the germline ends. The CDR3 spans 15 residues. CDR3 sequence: CASRRQATSNQPQHF. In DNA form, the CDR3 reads TGTGCCAGCAGACGACAGGCTACCAGCAATCAGCCCCAGCATTTT.

The CDR3 sequence is CASSLTWGSNEQFF. CDR3 in DNA: TGTGCCAGCAGCTTGACATGGGGCTCCAATGAGCAGTTCTTC. V gene TRBV7-9 combines with J gene TRBJ2-1, with D perhaps TRBD1 (5 bases). Germline CDR1 reads SEHNR; CDR2 reads FQNEAQ (reference sequence). Trimming stripped 3 bases from V and 6 bases from J, with 12 bases between. The CDR3 has 14 amino acids.

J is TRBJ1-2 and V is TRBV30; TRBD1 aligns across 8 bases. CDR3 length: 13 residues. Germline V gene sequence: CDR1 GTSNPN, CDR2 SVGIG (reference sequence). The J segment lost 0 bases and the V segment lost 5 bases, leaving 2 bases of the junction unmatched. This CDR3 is CAWGDRTNYGYTF. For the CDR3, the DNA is TGTGCCTGGGGGGACAGGACTAACTATGGCTACACCTTC.